This paragraph reports one T cell receptor (beta chain). The repertoire was sequenced with immunoSEQ multiplex PCR; TCRdb's copy has only in-frame clones and lacks some. Of 9,500 to 15,000 clones in the sample, roughly 94% were seen once. The sorted regulatory T cells were CD4+, CD25-high and CD127-low, with genomic DNA sequenced. The V end lost 4 bases, the J end lost 2 bases, and 7 bases lay between the germline ends. The CDR3 is 12 amino acids. Germline V gene lookup returns CDR1 SQVTM and CDR2 ANQGSEA. The data belong to a study of regulatory and conventional T cells in RAG deficiency. This sample also appeared in a second study, on regulatory T cells. That source reports: The PCR used 52 TRBV and 13 TRBJ primers. Patient repertoires had restricted TRB V-J pairs and skewed V and J usage, most in Tregs.

Material: CD127- CD25+ CD4+ Tregs sorted from blood. This sequence originates from a human donor in good health. The chain employs TRBV29-1 and TRBJ2-3, with TRBD1 as a possible D gene (5 bases). The CDR3 here is CSVARDTDTQYF. CDR3 DNA: TGCAGCGTTGCCAGGGACACAGATACGCAGTATTTT.